The rows below give T cell receptor beta chains drawn from one sample of a study of CD8 T cells in ankylosing spondylitis. TCRdb re-called the 5' RACE reads with MiXCR, one entry per CDR3 protein. Of about 210,000 distinct CDR3 sequences in the sample, just under 7.5% are singletons; the top ten hold 13% to 15%. Sequenced: blood, either unsorted or a sorted T cell fraction (not recorded which). Every receptor here comes from a male donor with ankylosing spondylitis. The CDR3 runs from the conserved cysteine through the conserved F or W. Rows may omit the clone size; those that give it use once, few, many or a size class.

CDR3 | V | size | J
CASRTRGLLSSEQYF | TRBV5-5 | . | TRBJ2-7
CASSLWLGTSVENEQFF | TRBV28 | many | TRBJ2-1
CASSVVGRPDTEAFF | TRBV9 | many | TRBJ1-1
CAVMRQSNEKLFF | TRBV6-6 | . | TRBJ1-4
CASSLLEIAFF | TRBV28 | many | TRBJ1-1
CASTLRLSASTDTQYF | TRBV7-8 | few | TRBJ2-3
CASSQKVGQPQHF | TRBV4-2 | many | TRBJ1-5
CSAPPKGRGREQYF | TRBV20-1 | . | TRBJ2-7
CSANSGFLPSYEQYF | TRBV20-1 | few | TRBJ2-7
CASSQGQGEGEAFF | TRBV4-1 | few | TRBJ1-1
CASSEMSASTDTQYF | TRBV2 | . | TRBJ2-3
CASSFRRGLETQYF | TRBV12-3/TRBV12-4 | many | TRBJ2-5
CAWSRQGEAFF | TRBV30 | many | TRBJ1-1
CASSRQGPLDGYTF | TRBV10-2 | many | TRBJ1-2
CSARTLGTSVEHEQYF | TRBV20-1 | many | TRBJ2-7
CASSLLGTGTDTQYF | TRBV7-2 | many | TRBJ2-3
CASSLGGQGDSYGYTF | TRBV12-3/TRBV12-4 | many | TRBJ1-2
CASSVRAPHEQYF | TRBV12-3/TRBV12-4 | many | TRBJ2-7
CASSLGTGEHF | TRBV12-3/TRBV12-4 | many | TRBJ1-5
CASRRVGGSGEQFF | TRBV28 | many | TRBJ2-1
CASREPGSTYRDEQFF | TRBV19 | few | TRBJ2-1
CASSQTIDSNYGYTF | TRBV4-2 | many | TRBJ1-2
CSVVLAGEHEQYF | TRBV29-1 | many | TRBJ2-7
CASSATGHYNEQFF | TRBV12-3/TRBV12-4 | few | TRBJ2-1
CASLKRGTGSSYEQYF | TRBV28 | many | TRBJ2-7
CASSDTGGEQYF | TRBV5-1 | many | TRBJ2-7
CASSLLGTGHQDTQYF | TRBV7-9 | . | TRBJ2-3
CASSLSSISGELFF | TRBV27 | many | TRBJ2-2
CASRGGGSPLGTNEQFF | TRBV6-1 | few | TRBJ2-1
CASSGQDNEQFF | TRBV5-1 | . | TRBJ2-1
CASSLRQWEETQYF | TRBV5-4 | . | TRBJ2-5
CAWSVDPSYEQYF | TRBV30 | many | TRBJ2-7
CASSLDSASGRVGEQFF | TRBV11-1 | many | TRBJ2-1
CAISEPGQYSNQPQHF | TRBV10-3 | many | TRBJ1-5
CASSSGQATRSNEQFF | TRBV28 | many | TRBJ2-1
CASSPYQSTDTQYF | TRBV7-9 | many | TRBJ2-3
CASSPPPGPDNEQFF | TRBV18 | many | TRBJ2-1
CASSETRWATEAFF | TRBV2 | many | TRBJ1-1
CASSLVVTLSYEQYF | TRBV27 | many | TRBJ2-7
CASRLWTGKNEQFF | TRBV27 | few | TRBJ2-1
CASSPGTGDSYEQYF | TRBV4-3 | many | TRBJ2-7
CSAKVASYNEQFF | TRBV20-1 | . | TRBJ2-1
CAISAGTMNTEAFF | TRBV10-3 | many | TRBJ1-1
CASSMLESYEQYF | TRBV2 | many | TRBJ2-7
CASSLVIGANTGELFF | TRBV5-6 | many | TRBJ2-2